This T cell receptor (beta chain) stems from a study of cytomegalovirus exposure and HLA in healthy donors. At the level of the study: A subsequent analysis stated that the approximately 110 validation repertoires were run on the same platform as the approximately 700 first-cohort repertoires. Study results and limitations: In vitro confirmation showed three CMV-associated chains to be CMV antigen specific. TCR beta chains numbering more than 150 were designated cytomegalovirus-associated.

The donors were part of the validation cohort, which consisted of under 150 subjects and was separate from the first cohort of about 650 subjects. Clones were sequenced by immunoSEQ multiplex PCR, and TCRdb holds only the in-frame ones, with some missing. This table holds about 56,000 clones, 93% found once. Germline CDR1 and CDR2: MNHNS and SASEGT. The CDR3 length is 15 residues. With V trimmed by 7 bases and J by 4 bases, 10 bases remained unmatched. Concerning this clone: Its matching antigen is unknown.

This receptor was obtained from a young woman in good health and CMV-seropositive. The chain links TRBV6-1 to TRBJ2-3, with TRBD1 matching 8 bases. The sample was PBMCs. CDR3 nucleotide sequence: TGTGCCAGCACCGAGTGGGCAGGGGGCGCAGATACGCAGTATTTT. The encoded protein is CASTEWAGGADTQYF.